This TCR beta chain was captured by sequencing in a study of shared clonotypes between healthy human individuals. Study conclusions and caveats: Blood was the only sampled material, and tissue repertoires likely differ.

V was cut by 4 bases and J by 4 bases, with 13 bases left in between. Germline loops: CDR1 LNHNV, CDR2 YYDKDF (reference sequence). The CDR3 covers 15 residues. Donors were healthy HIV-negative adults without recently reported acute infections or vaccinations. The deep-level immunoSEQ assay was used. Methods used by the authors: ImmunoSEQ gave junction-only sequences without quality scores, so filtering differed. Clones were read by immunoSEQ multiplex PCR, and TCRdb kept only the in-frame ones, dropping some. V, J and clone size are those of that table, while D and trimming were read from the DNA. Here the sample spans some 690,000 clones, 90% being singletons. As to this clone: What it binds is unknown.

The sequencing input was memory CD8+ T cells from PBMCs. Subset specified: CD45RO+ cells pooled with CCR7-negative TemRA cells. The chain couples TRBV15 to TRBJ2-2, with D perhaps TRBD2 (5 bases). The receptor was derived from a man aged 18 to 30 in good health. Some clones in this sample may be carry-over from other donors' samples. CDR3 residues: CATSKGQRSTGELFF. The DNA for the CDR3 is TGTGCCACCAGCAAGGGCCAGCGGAGCACCGGGGAGCTGTTTTTT.